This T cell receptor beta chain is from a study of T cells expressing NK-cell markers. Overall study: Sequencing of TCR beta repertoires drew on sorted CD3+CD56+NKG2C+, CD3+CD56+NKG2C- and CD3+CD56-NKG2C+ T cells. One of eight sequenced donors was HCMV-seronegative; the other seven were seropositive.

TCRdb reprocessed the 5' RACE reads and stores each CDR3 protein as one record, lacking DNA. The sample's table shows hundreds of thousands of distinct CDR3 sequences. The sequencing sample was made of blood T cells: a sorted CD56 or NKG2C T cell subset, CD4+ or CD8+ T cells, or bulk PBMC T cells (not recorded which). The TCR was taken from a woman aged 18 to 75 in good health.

CDR3 in amino acids: CASSQDRTGRGNSPLHF. V and J are TRBV4-2 and TRBJ1-6; absent DNA, TCRdb's TRBD1 call cannot be checked. The CDR3 length is 17 residues. Per germline, CDR1 LGHNA and CDR2 YNFKEQ.